Shown below are 10 T cell receptor beta chains from a single sample sequenced in a study of blood T cell repertoires in COVID-19. Generated by immunoSEQ multiplex PCR, the TCRdb table keeps only in-frame clones and is missing some. The repertoire holds hundreds of thousands of clones, with roughly 90% as singletons. The sequencing sample was made of peripheral blood. Every receptor here comes from a woman aged 55-70 years with acute or convalescent COVID-19.

The V call is TRBV6-5, the J call TRBJ2-7; D may be TRBD2 (6 bases). The CDR3 extends over 13 amino acids. Per germline, CDR1 MNHEY and CDR2 SVGAGI. Trimming shortened V by 5 bases and J by 7 bases, and 15 bases separated the two germline ends. For the CDR3, the DNA is TGTGCCAGCAGTACCCTCCGCGGAGGGGAGCAGTACTTC. Protein sequence: CASSTLRGGEQYF.

The chain carries TRBV12-3 or TRBV12-4 and TRBJ2-5, with D unclear. This CDR3 region has 12 residues. V gave up 1 base and J gave up 2 bases, with 2 bases separating them. The CDR3 sequence: CASSLVQETQYF. CDR3 DNA: TGTGCCAGCAGTTTAGTACAAGAGACCCAGTACTTC.

This chain uses TRBV11-1 with TRBJ2-1; D not resolved. The V gene's germline CDR1 is SGHAT and CDR2 FQDESV (reference sequence). The germline V and J ends were trimmed by 2 bases and 5 bases, with 10 bases remaining between them. The CDR3 runs to 14 residues. This CDR3 reads CASSLSPRDNEQFF. The CDR3 DNA follows: TGTGCCAGCAGCTTATCGCCTAGAGACAATGAGCAGTTCTTC.

The rearrangement links TRBV27 to TRBJ2-1; the match to TRBD1 covers 8 bases. Losses at the gene ends were 3 bases for V and 13 bases for J; bases not matched to a gene: 11. In germline, CDR1 is MNHEY, CDR2 SMNVEV (reference sequence). This CDR3 contains 14 residues. The CDR3 reads CASSFGFLGQGQFF. In DNA form, the CDR3 reads TGTGCCAGCAGTTTCGGTTTCTTAGGACAGGGACAGTTCTTC.

V gene TRBV25-1 combines with J gene TRBJ1-2, with TRBD1 matching 7 bases. V was pared by 6 bases and J by 8 bases, with 6 bases of the junction left unmatched. The CDR3 runs to 12 residues. Per germline, CDR1 MGHDK and CDR2 SYGVNS. The CDR3 DNA reads TGTGCCAGCAGGGCGACAGGGAGCGGCTACACCTTC. This sequence encodes CASRATGSGYTF.

Only one count was recorded for this clone. The rearrangement joins TRBV29-1 to TRBJ1-2; 9 bases are shared with TRBD1. The CDR3 is 13 residues long. Unmatched junction bases numbered 8, after V lost 6 bases and J lost 6 bases. The germline CDR1 and CDR2 sequences are SQVTM and ANQGSEA. CDR3 residues: CSVGQGPADGYTF. In DNA form, the CDR3 reads TGCAGCGTCGGACAGGGGCCCGCCGATGGCTACACCTTC.

The chain employs TRBV5-4 and TRBJ1-4, with TRBD1 matching over 9 bases. Germline trimming cut 3 bases from V and 7 bases from J; bases unmatched to any gene: 4. The CDR3 is 14 amino acids. Germline lookup yields CDR1 SGHNT and CDR2 YYREEE (reference sequence). CDR3 bases: TGTGCCAGCAGCTCGATGGACAGGGGTGAAAAACTGTTTTTT. It codes for CASSSMDRGEKLFF.

The rearrangement joins TRBV5-1 to TRBJ2-5; TRBD1 matches 10 bases. Trimming cost V 5 bases and J 0 bases; bases outside gene matches: 4. Germline V gene sequence: CDR1 SGHRS, CDR2 YFSETQ. This CDR3 has 15 residues. Here the CDR3 DNA reads TGCGCCAGCAGTGGGACAGGGGTGTACCAAGAGACCCAGTACTTC. It encodes CASSGTGVYQETQYF.

In DNA, the CDR3 is TGTGCCAGCAGCCTAACAGGGTTGAGAGGCTACACCTTC. Encoded protein: CASSLTGLRGYTF. V usage is TRBV27 and J usage is TRBJ1-2, with TRBD1 as a possible D gene (6 bases). The CDR3 length is 13 residues. V was trimmed by 6 bases and J by 8 bases, leaving 16 bases between them. CDR1 and CDR2 (germline): MNHEY, SMNVEV (reference sequence).

The J gene is TRBJ1-1, the V gene TRBV19; 8 bases are shared with TRBD1. V lost 4 bases to trimming and J lost 6 bases; unmatched junction nucleotides: 4. Per germline, CDR1 LNHDA and CDR2 SQIVND (reference sequence). The CDR3 length is 13 residues. The CDR3 DNA sequence: TGTGCCAGTAGTAAAAGACAGGGGTCTGAAGCTTTCTTT. Protein sequence: CASSKRQGSEAFF. Complete variable domain (other parts from reference TRBV19 and TRBJ1-1): DGGITQSPKYLFRKEGQNVTLSCEQNLNHDAMYWYRQDPGQGLRLIYYSQIVNDFQKGDIAEGYSVSREKKESFPLTVTSAQKNPTAFYLCASSKRQGSEAFFGQGTRLTVV.